This is a list of T cell receptor beta chains from one sample in a study of cytomegalovirus exposure and HLA in healthy donors. Libraries were prepared by immunoSEQ multiplex PCR; TCRdb keeps only in-frame clonotypes and omits some of them. In the table there are 100,000 to 150,000 clones, approximately 87% of which are singletons. Input material: PBMCs. Receptors were obtained from a man between 18 and 29 years old in good health and CMV-seropositive. Both conserved end residues are part of each CDR3. Fields, in order: J gene, V gene, D gene, clone size, CDR3 DNA, CDR3 protein. A D gene is named only where the DNA matches it firmly. Only some rows state a clone size, as once, few, many or a class for expanded clones.

j_gene: TRBJ2-3; v_gene: TRBV5-4; d_gene: TRBD2; abundance: NA; CDR3nt: TGTGCCAGCAGCTTGACTAGCGGCACAGATACGCAGTATTTT; CDR3aa: CASSLTSGTDTQYF
j_gene: TRBJ1-2; v_gene: TRBV28; d_gene: NA; abundance: NA; CDR3nt: TGTGCCAGCAGCCTGTACCGGGACACCCTCTATGGCTACACCTTC; CDR3aa: CASSLYRDTLYGYTF
j_gene: TRBJ1-1; v_gene: TRBV5-1; d_gene: NA; abundance: once; CDR3nt: TGCGCCAGCAGCTTGAACTCGGGAGCAAACACTGAAGCTTTCTTT; CDR3aa: CASSLNSGANTEAFF
j_gene: TRBJ1-6; v_gene: TRBV10-3; d_gene: NA; abundance: NA; CDR3nt: TGTGCCATCATTCACGGACAGAAATGCTCCTATAATTCACCCCTCCACTTT; CDR3aa: CAIIHGQKCSYNSPLHF
j_gene: TRBJ1-6; v_gene: TRBV14; d_gene: NA; abundance: NA; CDR3nt: TGTGCCAGCAGCCAGAACAGGGATAATTCACCCCTCCACTTT; CDR3aa: CASSQNRDNSPLHF
j_gene: TRBJ1-2; v_gene: TRBV4-1; d_gene: TRBD1; abundance: NA; CDR3nt: TGCGCCAGCAGCCAAAGGACAGGATCATATGGCTACACCTTC; CDR3aa: CASSQRTGSYGYTF
j_gene: TRBJ2-7; v_gene: TRBV5-6; d_gene: TRBD2; abundance: NA; CDR3nt: TGTGCCAGCAGCGGGGGGGGTCGCGAGCAGTACTTC; CDR3aa: CASSGGGREQYF
j_gene: TRBJ2-3; v_gene: TRBV9; d_gene: TRBD2; abundance: NA; CDR3nt: TGTGCCAGCAGCGCCGAAAGACTAGCGGGTCGCACAGATACGCAGTATTTT; CDR3aa: CASSAERLAGRTDTQYF
j_gene: TRBJ2-7; v_gene: TRBV27; d_gene: TRBD2; abundance: NA; CDR3nt: TGTGCCAGCAGTTTTATAAGCGGGGGGATCTACGAGCAGTACTTC; CDR3aa: CASSFISGGIYEQYF
j_gene: TRBJ1-2; v_gene: TRBV19; d_gene: NA; abundance: NA; CDR3nt: TGTGCCAGTAGTTCCAGGGGTATGAACTATGGCTACACCTTC; CDR3aa: CASSSRGMNYGYTF
j_gene: TRBJ1-2; v_gene: TRBV2; d_gene: NA; abundance: NA; CDR3nt: TGTGCCGGGGGTGGAGGGCAGATGGGTGGCTACACCTTC; CDR3aa: CAGGGGQMGGYTF
j_gene: TRBJ2-2; v_gene: TRBV13; d_gene: NA; abundance: NA; CDR3nt: TGTGCCAGCAGCTTACCGAGACAAAGGAACACCGGGGAGTTGTTTTTT; CDR3aa: CASSLPRQRNTGELFF
j_gene: TRBJ1-4; v_gene: TRBV15; d_gene: NA; abundance: NA; CDR3nt: TGTGCCACCAGCAGGGACAGCCGTGCAACTAATGAAAAACTGTTTTTT; CDR3aa: CATSRDSRATNEKLFF
j_gene: TRBJ1-6; v_gene: TRBV4-1; d_gene: NA; abundance: once; CDR3nt: TGCGCCAGCAGCCAAGCAGGGTTTGGTGGGGGCGATTCACCCCTCCACTTT; CDR3aa: CASSQAGFGGGDSPLHF
j_gene: TRBJ2-7; v_gene: TRBV9; d_gene: TRBD1; abundance: NA; CDR3nt: TGTGCCAGCAGCGTAACAAGAGGACAGGGTGCCTACGAGCAGTACTTC; CDR3aa: CASSVTRGQGAYEQYF
j_gene: TRBJ1-2; v_gene: TRBV19; d_gene: NA; abundance: NA; CDR3nt: TGTGCCAGTAGTATAGACGCCGGGTGGTATGGCTACACCTTC; CDR3aa: CASSIDAGWYGYTF
j_gene: TRBJ2-3; v_gene: TRBV4-1; d_gene: NA; abundance: once; CDR3nt: TGCGCCAGCAGCCGGGGGGAAGCCTCCCAAGATACGCAGTATTTT; CDR3aa: CASSRGEASQDTQYF
j_gene: TRBJ1-4; v_gene: TRBV6-6; d_gene: NA; abundance: NA; CDR3nt: TGTGCCAGCAGTCCGACTGTAGCAACTAATGAAAAACTGTTTTTT; CDR3aa: CASSPTVATNEKLFF
j_gene: TRBJ2-7; v_gene: TRBV5-1; d_gene: TRBD2; abundance: once; CDR3nt: TGCGCCAGCAGCTTGGGGCCTGCGGGGGGCTTAACTTCCTACGAGCAGTACTTC; CDR3aa: CASSLGPAGGLTSYEQYF
j_gene: TRBJ2-1; v_gene: TRBV6-4; d_gene: TRBD2; abundance: NA; CDR3nt: TGTGCCAGCAGTGACTCGGAGAGCGGGGGGCACAATGAGCAGTTCTTC; CDR3aa: CASSDSESGGHNEQFF
j_gene: TRBJ2-3; v_gene: TRBV11-2; d_gene: NA; abundance: NA; CDR3nt: TGTGCCAGCAGCTTATTCCCCGATTCACGACTAAGCACAGATACGCAGTATTTT; CDR3aa: CASSLFPDSRLSTDTQYF
j_gene: TRBJ2-7; v_gene: TRBV6-5; d_gene: TRBD1; abundance: NA; CDR3nt: TGTGCCAGCAGTTACGGGGACAGGGTGGAGCAGTACTTC; CDR3aa: CASSYGDRVEQYF
j_gene: TRBJ2-7; v_gene: TRBV5-6; d_gene: TRBD1; abundance: NA; CDR3nt: TGTGCCAGCAGCTTTGGAGACAGGGTAGAGTACGAGCAGTACTTC; CDR3aa: CASSFGDRVEYEQYF
j_gene: TRBJ2-7; v_gene: TRBV18; d_gene: TRBD1; abundance: NA; CDR3nt: TGTGCCAGCTCACCGGCTGGGACAGCTCTCTACGAGCAGTACTTC; CDR3aa: CASSPAGTALYEQYF
j_gene: TRBJ1-2; v_gene: TRBV28; d_gene: TRBD1; abundance: NA; CDR3nt: TGTGCCAGCAGTCCCGGGACAGGCCAATCCTGGGGCTATGGCTACACCTTC; CDR3aa: CASSPGTGQSWGYGYTF
j_gene: TRBJ1-2; v_gene: TRBV6-6; d_gene: TRBD1; abundance: NA; CDR3nt: TGTGCCAGCAGTTACCGGATGACAGGGGAAGGGTCTGGCTACACCTTC; CDR3aa: CASSYRMTGEGSGYTF
j_gene: TRBJ1-1; v_gene: TRBV19; d_gene: NA; abundance: NA; CDR3nt: TGTGCCAGTACTACAGGGTGGGACACTGAAGCTTTCTTT; CDR3aa: CASTTGWDTEAFF
j_gene: TRBJ2-1; v_gene: TRBV10-3; d_gene: TRBD1; abundance: NA; CDR3nt: TGTGCCATCAGTGGTGGGACAGGGGTATACAATGAGCAGTTCTTC; CDR3aa: CAISGGTGVYNEQFF
j_gene: TRBJ1-2; v_gene: TRBV11-3; d_gene: TRBD1; abundance: many; CDR3nt: TGTGCCAACAATCTCCGGGACAGGGATTATGGCTACACCTTC; CDR3aa: CANNLRDRDYGYTF
j_gene: TRBJ1-2; v_gene: TRBV29-1; d_gene: TRBD1; abundance: NA; CDR3nt: TGCAGCGGAGGGGGCGACTATGGCTACACCTTC; CDR3aa: CSGGGDYGYTF
j_gene: TRBJ1-5; v_gene: TRBV7-8; d_gene: NA; abundance: few; CDR3nt: TGTGCCAGCAGCGAACAGGGCGATCAGCCCCAGCATTTT; CDR3aa: CASSEQGDQPQHF
j_gene: TRBJ2-5; v_gene: TRBV7-3; d_gene: TRBD1; abundance: NA; CDR3nt: TGTGCCAGCAGCTTGACAGGGTCCCAAGAGACCCAGTACTTC; CDR3aa: CASSLTGSQETQYF
j_gene: TRBJ2-3; v_gene: TRBV29-1; d_gene: TRBD1; abundance: NA; CDR3nt: TGCAGCGTTGAAAAGAGGGGACAGAAGACAGATACGCAGTATTTT; CDR3aa: CSVEKRGQKTDTQYF
j_gene: TRBJ1-2; v_gene: TRBV30; d_gene: TRBD1; abundance: NA; CDR3nt: TGTGCCTGGAGTGTACCGATCGGGGCCGGGACAGGGGACCGTGCTAACTATGGCTACACCTTC; CDR3aa: CAWSVPIGAGTGDRANYGYTF
j_gene: TRBJ2-7; v_gene: TRBV28; d_gene: TRBD2; abundance: NA; CDR3nt: TGTGCAGCGGGGGGGGGCTCCTCCTACGAGCAGTACTTC; CDR3aa: CAAGGGSSYEQYF
j_gene: TRBJ2-2; v_gene: TRBV28; d_gene: TRBD2; abundance: NA; CDR3nt: TGTGCCAGCAGTTTATACGTAGCGGGCCTCACCGGGGAGCTGTTTTTT; CDR3aa: CASSLYVAGLTGELFF
j_gene: TRBJ2-6; v_gene: TRBV2; d_gene: NA; abundance: NA; CDR3nt: TGTGCCAGCAGCCGGTCTTGGGCCAACGTCCTGACTTTC; CDR3aa: CASSRSWANVLTF
j_gene: TRBJ2-7; v_gene: TRBV6-1; d_gene: TRBD2; abundance: NA; CDR3nt: TGTGCCAGCAGTGAGAAGATAGCGGGGGGTAACGAGCAGTACTTC; CDR3aa: CASSEKIAGGNEQYF
j_gene: TRBJ2-1; v_gene: TRBV5-1; d_gene: TRBD2; abundance: NA; CDR3nt: TGCGCCAGCAGCGTCCGACTAGCGGGGTCCAATGAGCAGTTCTTC; CDR3aa: CASSVRLAGSNEQFF
j_gene: TRBJ1-6; v_gene: TRBV19; d_gene: NA; abundance: NA; CDR3nt: TGTGCCAGTACCACGGGGGGCGGCTATAATTCACCCCTCCACTTT; CDR3aa: CASTTGGGYNSPLHF
j_gene: TRBJ1-3; v_gene: TRBV19; d_gene: NA; abundance: NA; CDR3nt: TGTGCCAGTAGTATAGCCGGGTCAAACTCTGGAAACACCATATATTTT; CDR3aa: CASSIAGSNSGNTIYF
j_gene: TRBJ2-5; v_gene: TRBV5-4; d_gene: NA; abundance: once; CDR3nt: TGTGCCAGCAGCTTGGAGACTAGAGAAGAGACCCAGTACTTC; CDR3aa: CASSLETREETQYF
j_gene: TRBJ2-5; v_gene: TRBV11-2; d_gene: NA; abundance: NA; CDR3nt: TGTGCCAGCAGCCCGGCAGGGTTAGGCGAGACCCAGTACTTC; CDR3aa: CASSPAGLGETQYF
j_gene: TRBJ1-1; v_gene: TRBV9; d_gene: TRBD1; abundance: NA; CDR3nt: TGTGCCAGCAGCGTAGCAGGGGGACCTGAAGCTTTCTTT; CDR3aa: CASSVAGGPEAFF
j_gene: TRBJ1-1; v_gene: TRBV28; d_gene: NA; abundance: NA; CDR3nt: TGTGCCAGCAGTTACCTTCGGGGGGGGAAACCAACTAACACTGAAGCTTTCTTT; CDR3aa: CASSYLRGGKPTNTEAFF
j_gene: TRBJ2-1; v_gene: TRBV6-5; d_gene: TRBD2; abundance: NA; CDR3nt: TGTGCCAGCAGTTACTCGGTAGCGGGGGTCAATGAGCAGTTCTTC; CDR3aa: CASSYSVAGVNEQFF
j_gene: TRBJ2-3; v_gene: TRBV9; d_gene: TRBD2; abundance: NA; CDR3nt: TGTGCCAGCAGCGTAGGATCGGGGGGGGATACAGATACGCAGTATTTT; CDR3aa: CASSVGSGGDTDTQYF
j_gene: TRBJ2-5; v_gene: TRBV4-1; d_gene: TRBD2; abundance: NA; CDR3nt: TGCGCCAGCAGCCAAGATGGTAGCGGGGACCAAGAGACCCAGTACTTC; CDR3aa: CASSQDGSGDQETQYF
j_gene: TRBJ1-2; v_gene: TRBV19; d_gene: TRBD1; abundance: NA; CDR3nt: TGTGCCAGTATGGACAGGGGGCGCATCGGTGGCTACACCTTC; CDR3aa: CASMDRGRIGGYTF
j_gene: TRBJ1-2; v_gene: TRBV5-6; d_gene: NA; abundance: NA; CDR3nt: TGTGCCAGCAGCTTGGGGCCCTCTAACTATGGCTACACCTTC; CDR3aa: CASSLGPSNYGYTF
j_gene: TRBJ1-5; v_gene: TRBV6-1; d_gene: NA; abundance: NA; CDR3nt: TGTGCCAGCAGTGACCAGGGAATTTTCGGCAATCAGCCCCAGCATTTT; CDR3aa: CASSDQGIFGNQPQHF
j_gene: TRBJ2-3; v_gene: TRBV13; d_gene: TRBD1; abundance: NA; CDR3nt: TGTGCCAGCAGCTGGACAGGTCCTAGCACAGATACGCAGTATTTT; CDR3aa: CASSWTGPSTDTQYF
j_gene: TRBJ1-1; v_gene: TRBV11-2; d_gene: NA; abundance: NA; CDR3nt: TGTGCCAGCAGCTTCCTTCCAGGGGCTGAAGCTTTCTTT; CDR3aa: CASSFLPGAEAFF
j_gene: TRBJ2-6; v_gene: TRBV5-1; d_gene: NA; abundance: NA; CDR3nt: TGCGCCAGCAGCCAGACCACGGGCTCTGGGGCCAACGTCCTGACTTTC; CDR3aa: CASSQTTGSGANVLTF
j_gene: TRBJ2-5; v_gene: TRBV6-1; d_gene: NA; abundance: NA; CDR3nt: TGTGCCAGCAGTGAAGCGGGGGGGCCAGAGACCCAGTACTTC; CDR3aa: CASSEAGGPETQYF
j_gene: TRBJ2-3; v_gene: TRBV29-1; d_gene: TRBD1; abundance: NA; CDR3nt: TGCAGCGTTGAGGGGCAGGGGGTAGAAGATACGCAGTATTTT; CDR3aa: CSVEGQGVEDTQYF
j_gene: TRBJ2-2; v_gene: TRBV6-6; d_gene: NA; abundance: NA; CDR3nt: TGTGCCAGCAGTTATATCGGGGAGCTGTTTTTT; CDR3aa: CASSYIGELFF